The rows below give T cell receptor beta chains drawn from one sample of a study of cytomegalovirus exposure and HLA in healthy donors. Assay: immunoSEQ multiplex PCR; the TCRdb copy retains only in-frame clones and omits some. This sample lists over 75,000 clones; its ten largest clones have 0.58%. Sequenced: PBMCs. All receptors derive from a middle-aged man in good health and CMV-seronegative. Each CDR3 is given with its conserved first and last residue. Each record gives: V gene, J gene, D gene, CDR3 DNA, CDR3 protein. A D gene is named only where the DNA matches it firmly.

V: TRBV10-1; J: TRBJ2-5; D: .; DNA: TGCGCCAGCAGTGAGGGACAGAAACAGTACTTC; CDR3: CASSEGQKQYF
V: TRBV29-1; J: TRBJ1-1; D: .; DNA: TGCAGCGTTGAAGGGGCCACGGGGGGGACTGAAGCTTTCTTT; CDR3: CSVEGATGGTEAFF
V: TRBV5-4; J: TRBJ1-2; D: .; DNA: TGTGCCAGCAGCTTTCGGGGGGTCTCTGGCTACACCTTC; CDR3: CASSFRGVSGYTF
V: TRBV9; J: TRBJ1-1; D: .; DNA: TGTGCCAGCAGCGTAGGTCAGAGGGAGACTGAAGCTTTCTTT; CDR3: CASSVGQRETEAFF
V: TRBV2; J: TRBJ1-1; D: .; DNA: TGTGCCAGCAGTGAGGGAGGGAACACTGAAGCTTTCTTT; CDR3: CASSEGGNTEAFF
V: TRBV5-1; J: TRBJ2-1; D: .; DNA: TGCGCCAGCAGCGATCCGAGGAACTACAATGAGCAGTTCTTC; CDR3: CASSDPRNYNEQFF
V: TRBV11-2; J: TRBJ2-5; D: .; DNA: TGTGCCAGCAGCTTAGATATACAAGAGACCCAGTACTTC; CDR3: CASSLDIQETQYF
V: TRBV9; J: TRBJ1-1; D: .; DNA: TGTGCCAGCAGCCGTCGGTGGAACACTGAAGCTTTCTTT; CDR3: CASSRRWNTEAFF
V: TRBV4-2; J: TRBJ1-3; D: .; DNA: TGTGCCAGCAGCCAAGATTATCCTGGAAACACCATATATTTT; CDR3: CASSQDYPGNTIYF
V: TRBV7-9; J: TRBJ1-2; D: TRBD1; DNA: TGTGCCAGCTACCGGACAGGGAGGGAAGAGCTCTATGGCTACACCTTC; CDR3: CASYRTGREELYGYTF
V: TRBV6-4; J: TRBJ1-6; D: .; DNA: TGTGCCAGCAGTTCCTCTGGGCGCAATTCACCCCTCCACTTT; CDR3: CASSSSGRNSPLHF
V: TRBV18; J: TRBJ2-7; D: TRBD2; DNA: TGTGCCAGCTCACCGCATAGACTAGCTGACTCCTACGAGCAGTACTTC; CDR3: CASSPHRLADSYEQYF
V: TRBV7-9; J: TRBJ2-7; D: .; DNA: TGTGCCAGCAGCTTAGGACAGCTCTACGAGCAGTACTTC; CDR3: CASSLGQLYEQYF
V: TRBV7-3; J: TRBJ2-2; D: TRBD2; DNA: TGTGCCAGCAGCTTCTACCGGGGGGATACCGGGGAGCTGTTTTTT; CDR3: CASSFYRGDTGELFF
V: TRBV28; J: TRBJ1-1; D: .; DNA: TGTGCCAGCAGCCCAGGACTGTTTAACACTGAAGCTTTCTTT; CDR3: CASSPGLFNTEAFF
V: TRBV6-5; J: TRBJ2-3; D: .; DNA: TGTGCCATTTATAGCGCAAGCACAGATACGCAGTATTTT; CDR3: CAIYSASTDTQYF
V: TRBV28; J: TRBJ1-4; D: TRBD1; DNA: TGTGCCAGTAACCCCTCCGGACAGGGACAGGGAGAACTGTTTTTT; CDR3: CASNPSGQGQGELFF
V: TRBV7-9; J: TRBJ1-5; D: TRBD1; DNA: TGTGCCAGCAGCGGCTCACAGGGGGCATCTCAGCCCCAGCATTTT; CDR3: CASSGSQGASQPQHF
V: TRBV6-6; J: TRBJ2-7; D: TRBD1; DNA: TGTGCCATCAAGCAGGGGGCAGGCTCCTACGAGCAGTACTTC; CDR3: CAIKQGAGSYEQYF
V: TRBV7-3; J: TRBJ2-3; D: .; DNA: TGTGCCAGCAGCTTAGGTGATCACAAGAGCACAGATACGCAGTATTTT; CDR3: CASSLGDHKSTDTQYF
V: TRBV19; J: TRBJ2-5; D: TRBD2; DNA: TGTGCCAGTAGTATTCAGGGGACTAGCGGGGGGAACGCCCAGTACTTC; CDR3: CASSIQGTSGGNAQYF
V: TRBV19; J: TRBJ1-1; D: TRBD1; DNA: TGTGCCAGTAGCACAGGGGACTCTGAAGCTTTCTTT; CDR3: CASSTGDSEAFF
V: TRBV15; J: TRBJ2-7; D: TRBD2; DNA: TGTGCCACCAGCAGACGGGGGGAGGGCGAGCAGTACTTC; CDR3: CATSRRGEGEQYF
V: TRBV27; J: TRBJ2-3; D: TRBD1; DNA: TGTGCCAGCAGTTTAAGGGGGCCCTACACAGATACGCAGTATTTT; CDR3: CASSLRGPYTDTQYF
V: TRBV5-1; J: TRBJ2-4; D: .; DNA: TGCGCCAGCAGCTCAGGGTATGACAAAAACATTCAGTACTTC; CDR3: CASSSGYDKNIQYF
V: TRBV5-6; J: TRBJ2-4; D: TRBD1; DNA: TGTGCCAGCAGCTTACGCCAGGGGGCTGACATTCAGTACTTC; CDR3: CASSLRQGADIQYF
V: TRBV15; J: TRBJ2-7; D: .; DNA: TGTGCCACCAGCCATGGGAGATCGAGCCCCTACGAGCAGTACTTC; CDR3: CATSHGRSSPYEQYF
V: TRBV18; J: TRBJ2-3; D: TRBD1; DNA: TGTGCCAGCTCACCCCCGCACGGACAGGGTGCAGATACGCAGTATTTT; CDR3: CASSPPHGQGADTQYF
V: TRBV18; J: TRBJ2-4; D: TRBD2; DNA: TGTGCCAGCTCAATCAGACTAGCGGGGGGGCGAGCAAACATTCAGTACTTC; CDR3: CASSIRLAGGRANIQYF
V: TRBV14; J: TRBJ2-7; D: .; DNA: TGTGCCAGCAGCCCCCGGACAAACATCTACGAGCAGTACTTC; CDR3: CASSPRTNIYEQYF
V: TRBV5-8; J: TRBJ2-1; D: .; DNA: TGTGCCAGCAGCTCGAGGACAAACGGGCCAAATGAGCAGTTCTTC; CDR3: CASSSRTNGPNEQFF
V: TRBV19; J: TRBJ2-5; D: TRBD2; DNA: TGTGCCAGTAGTATTCTGGTAGCGGGGGCACAAGAGACCCAGTACTTC; CDR3: CASSILVAGAQETQYF
V: TRBV6-5; J: TRBJ1-1; D: .; DNA: TGTGCCAGCAGTTACAGGGGAACAACTGAAGCTTTCTTT; CDR3: CASSYRGTTEAFF
V: TRBV6-5; J: TRBJ1-2; D: .; DNA: TGTGCCAGCAGACCATTAGGGGGCTATGGCTACACCTTC; CDR3: CASRPLGGYGYTF
V: TRBV10-3; J: TRBJ2-1; D: TRBD1; DNA: TGTGCCATCAGTGTTCTCCTTCCGACAGGGGCCTACAATGAGCAGTTCTTC; CDR3: CAISVLLPTGAYNEQFF
V: TRBV6-5; J: TRBJ1-1; D: .; DNA: TGTGCCAGCAGTTCAATCCGGGGTCGCGAGAAGCCTTTCTTT; CDR3: CASSSIRGREKPFF